Listed here are 25 T cell receptor beta chains from one sample, sequenced in a study of shared clonotypes between healthy human individuals. This table comes from immunoSEQ multiplex PCR, and its TCRdb copy is limited to in-frame clones, with some not included. Of approximately 2.4 million clones in the sample, more than 90% are singletons; the top ten hold over 0.1%. Sequencing was done on a sample of naive CD4+ T cells sorted from blood. Specified subset: CD45RA+ positively selected. These receptors came from a man between 18 and 29 years old in good health.

V and J are TRBV5-4 and TRBJ2-2; 8 nucleotides agree with TRBD2. Trimming took 4 bases from V and 8 from J; bases not matched to a gene: 7. Germline CDR1 SGHNT, CDR2 YYREEE (reference sequence). The CDR3 is 14 residues long. The CDR3 sequence: CASSQGLGQGELFF. CDR3 nucleotide sequence: TGTGCCAGCAGCCAGGGACTAGGACAAGGGGAGCTGTTTTTT.

This chain joins TRBV2 and TRBJ1-1; D might be TRBD1 (6 bases). This CDR3 is built from 15 residues. The germline gives CDR1 SNHLY, CDR2 FYNNEI. Between the trimmed V and J ends, which lost 6 bases and 1 base, there was a span of 15 bases. The CDR3 nucleotides are TGTGCCAGCAGAGGGGCAGGGGCCCCGAACACTGAAGCTTTCTTT. Its translation: CASRGAGAPNTEAFF.

The V gene is TRBV4-2, the J gene TRBJ2-7; 8 bases match TRBD1. This CDR3 is 14 amino acids long. After removal of 4 bases from V and 2 bases from J, the junction contained 4 bases not matched to a gene. The germline V gene has CDR1 LGHNA and CDR2 YNFKEQ. CDR3 in amino acids: CASSPTTGAYEQYF. Written as DNA, the CDR3 is TGTGCCAGCAGCCCCACGACAGGGGCCTACGAGCAGTACTTC.

The rearrangement links TRBV4-3 to TRBJ2-7; 9 nucleotides align to TRBD2. The germline V gene has CDR1 LGHNA and CDR2 YSLEER. V was clipped by 4 bases and J by 3 bases; unmatched bases: 4. The CDR3 has 14 amino acids. The CDR3, as DNA: TGCGCCAGCAGCCTTAGCGGGAGAGGCTACGAGCAGTACTTC. This gives the protein CASSLSGRGYEQYF.

This sequence joins TRBV2 and TRBJ2-5; D not resolved. CDR1 is SNHLY and CDR2 is FYNNEI in the germline V gene. V was trimmed by 0 bases and J by 5 bases, leaving 10 bases between them. This CDR3 is 14 amino acids long. The CDR3 loop is CASSEAYGGETQYF. In nucleotides, the CDR3 is TGTGCCAGCAGTGAAGCATACGGCGGCGAGACCCAGTACTTC. Full variable domain (outside the CDR3, taken from reference TRBV2 and TRBJ2-5): EPEVTQTPSHQVTQMGQEVILRCVPISNHLYFYWYRQILGQKVEFLVSFYNNEISEKSEIFDDQFSVERPDGSNFTLKIRSTKLEDSAMYFCASSEAYGGETQYFGPGTRLLVL.

V is TRBV5-8 and J is TRBJ1-2; D might be TRBD1 (5 bases). The CDR3 covers 14 residues. CDR1 is SGHTS and CDR2 is YDEGEE in the germline V gene. V lost 0 bases to trimming and J lost 3 bases, with 9 bases between them. CDR3 region: CASSLAGGYYGYTF. The CDR3, as DNA: TGTGCCAGCAGCTTGGCGGGGGGGTACTATGGCTACACCTTC.

The CDR3 DNA reads TGCGCCAGCAGCCAAGATAGGGACCCTAATCAGCCCCAGCATTTT. Translated, it gives CASSQDRDPNQPQHF. The chain recombines TRBV4-1 with TRBJ1-5, with a weak D call TRBD1 (5 bases). The CDR3 runs to 15 residues. Trimming shortened V by 0 bases and J by 4 bases, and 10 bases separated the two germline ends. Germline assignment: CDR1 MGHRA and CDR2 YSYEKL.

The chain combines TRBV25-1 with TRBJ1-2; no firm D call. The CDR3 contains 13 residues. The V gene's germline CDR1 is MGHDK and CDR2 SYGVNS. Trimming removed 1 base at V and 3 bases at J, with 6 bases between. CDR3 nucleotide sequence: TGTGCCAGCAGTGAATCCTCCTACTATGGCTACACCTTC. This encodes CASSESSYYGYTF.

The chain is built from TRBV19 and TRBJ2-1; tentatively, D is TRBD1 or TRBD2 (5 bases each). The CDR3 has 16 amino acids. Trimming took off 10 bases at V and 5 bases at J, with 24 bases between the two ends. CDR1 is LNHDA, CDR2 SQIVND, per germline (reference sequence). The CDR3 region has the DNA TGTGCCACCAATAACCTCGGGGCGGAGAAAAACAATGAGCAGTTCTTC. Translating it yields CATNNLGAEKNNEQFF. The full variable domain, its missing parts supplied by reference TRBV19 and TRBJ2-1, is DGGITQSPKYLFRKEGQNVTLSCEQNLNHDAMYWYRQDPGQGLRLIYYSQIVNDFQKGDIAEGYSVSREKKESFPLTVTSAQKNPTAFYLCATNNLGAEKNNEQFFGPGTRLTVL.

The V and J genes are TRBV5-4 and TRBJ2-7; the D is unclear. The V end lost 4 bases, the J end lost 6 bases, and 14 bases lay between the germline ends. Germline CDR1 and CDR2: SGHNT and YYREEE (reference sequence). The CDR3 loop spans 13 amino acids. The CDR3 DNA reads as TGTGCCAGCAGCGAACCAAGTCGATTCGAGCAGTACTTC. Translated: CASSEPSRFEQYF. Together with reference TRBV5-4 and TRBJ2-7, the CDR3 gives the full variable domain: ETGVTQSPTHLIKTRGQQVTLRCSSQSGHNTVSWYQQALGQGPQFIFQYYREEENGRGNFPPRFSGLQFPNYSSELNVNALELDDSALYLCASSEPSRFEQYFGPGTRLTVT.

The V call is TRBV5-1, the J call TRBJ1-5; D remains unclear. CDR1 is SGHRS, CDR2 YFSETQ, per germline. CDR3 length: 12 amino acids. The V and J ends lost 4 bases and 10 bases respectively, with 12 bases between them. The CDR3 DNA sequence: TGCGCCAGCAGCCCCGGGGAGGGCCCCCAGCATTTT. Protein sequence: CASSPGEGPQHF.

J is TRBJ1-1 and V is TRBV15; D is uncertain. This CDR3 contains 13 residues. Per germline, CDR1 LNHNV and CDR2 YYDKDF (reference sequence). The ends were cut back, 0 bases at V and 9 bases at J, with 11 bases in the middle. The CDR3 region has the DNA TGTGCCACCAGCAGAGATCTCGTGAATCAAGCTTTCTTT. This codes for CATSRDLVNQAFF.

This clone was recorded only once. The chain employs TRBV4-1 and TRBJ1-3; D ambiguous. The V gene lost 1 base and the J gene lost 7 bases, with 17 bases spanning the gap. The CDR3 has 16 amino acids. The germline V gene encodes CDR1 MGHRA and CDR2 YSYEKL. CDR3 region: CASSQVLLGFLNTIYF. CDR3 DNA: TGCGCCAGCAGCCAAGTATTACTAGGGTTTTTGAACACCATATATTTT.

The rearrangement joins TRBV5-4 to TRBJ2-3; 8 bases match TRBD1. The germline gives CDR1 SGHNT, CDR2 YYREEE (reference sequence). The CDR3 consists of 15 residues. V trimming: 5 bases; J trimming: 2 bases; junction bases outside the gene matches: 7. For the CDR3, the DNA is TGTGCCAGCAGAACGGACAGGGCCAACACAGATACGCAGTATTTT. Its translation: CASRTDRANTDTQYF.

V is TRBV5-4 and J is TRBJ2-7; unclear D gene. The CDR3 extends over 14 amino acids. Between the trimmed V and J ends, which lost 6 bases and 0 bases, there was a span of 13 bases. The V gene's germline CDR1 is SGHNT and CDR2 YYREEE (reference sequence). CDR3 residues: CASTLGTDSYEQYF. As DNA, the CDR3 is TGTGCCAGCACTTTAGGAACGGACTCCTACGAGCAGTACTTC.

As regards this clone: The sample has other DNA sequences that encode this CDR3 too. The rearrangement uses TRBV6-5 and TRBJ1-6; 8 bases line up with TRBD1. V trimming: 1 base; J trimming: 7 bases; junction bases outside the gene matches: 3. The CDR3 consists of 15 residues. Germline V gene sequence: CDR1 MNHEY, CDR2 SVGAGI. CDR3 bases: TGTGCCAGCAGTTACTTAGACAGGGGAAATTCACCCCTCCACTTT. Amino acids: CASSYLDRGNSPLHF.

As to this clone: Distinct nucleotide sequences in the sample also encode this CDR3. The chain employs TRBV5-1 and TRBJ2-5; no clear D. V was clipped by 1 base and J by 2 bases, with 6 bases between them. The CDR3 covers 13 residues. CDR1 and CDR2 from the germline V gene are SGHRS and YFSETQ. DNA of the CDR3: TGCGCCAGCAGCTTGTTGGGGCAAGAGACCCAGTACTTC. As protein: CASSLLGQETQYF.

The chain recombines TRBV10-2 with TRBJ1-1; D gene uncertain. Trimming removed 5 bases from V and 4 bases from J, with 8 bases in between. Germline CDR1 is WSHSY and CDR2 is SAAADI. This CDR3 is built from 12 residues. The CDR3 nucleotides are TGCGCCAGCAGTCCTTACGGCACTGAAGCTTTCTTT. It codes for CASSPYGTEAFF.

J is TRBJ2-6 and V is TRBV6-5; D is undetermined. Germline V gene lookup returns CDR1 MNHEY and CDR2 SVGAGI. CDR3 length: 15 residues. V was trimmed by 4 bases and J by 0 bases, leaving 7 bases between them. CDR3: CASSWMSSGANVLTF. The DNA for the CDR3 is TGTGCCAGCAGTTGGATGTCCTCTGGGGCCAACGTCCTGACTTTC.

The chain combines TRBV5-4 with TRBJ2-6; D is unresolved. CDR3 length: 15 residues. Germline CDR1 and CDR2: SGHNT and YYREEE (reference sequence). V dropped 2 bases and J dropped 1 base, with 7 bases sitting between them. The CDR3 DNA is TGTGCCAGCAGCTTCTGGATATCTGGGGCCAACGTCCTGACTTTC. This sequence encodes CASSFWISGANVLTF.

CDR3 coding DNA: TGCGCCAGCAGCCAAGGGACAGGGGTGAACACTGAAGCTTTCTTT. It translates to CASSQGTGVNTEAFF. The rearrangement joins TRBV4-3 to TRBJ1-1; 9 positions agree with TRBD1. The CDR3 contains 15 residues. The V segment lost 1 base and the J segment 0 bases; nucleotides outside the gene matches: 0. Germline V gene data show CDR1 as LGHNA and CDR2 as YSLEER.

CDR3 sequence: CASSLTPRNTEAFF. CDR3 coding DNA: TGCGCCAGCAGCTTGACCCCAAGGAACACTGAAGCTTTCTTT. This chain joins TRBV5-1 and TRBJ1-1; no clear D gene. The germline gives CDR1 SGHRS, CDR2 YFSETQ. The CDR3 runs to 14 residues. The V end was cut by 1 base, the J end by 1 base, with 8 bases between.

This chain joins TRBV28 and TRBJ2-7; 10 bases fit TRBD2. V trimming: 8 bases; J trimming: 2 bases; junction bases outside the gene matches: 9. The length of the CDR3 is 15 residues. Looked up from germline, CDR1 is MDHEN and CDR2 is SYDVKM. This CDR3 reads CASYPGTSEAYEQYF. In DNA, the CDR3 is TGTGCCAGCTATCCCGGGACTAGCGAGGCCTACGAGCAGTACTTC. The full variable domain, with the rest looked up from reference TRBV28 and TRBJ2-7, is DVKVTQSSRYLVKRTGEKVFLECVQDMDHENMFWYRQDPGLGLRLIYFSYDVKMKEKGDIPEGYSVSREKKERFSLILESASTNQTSMYLCASYPGTSEAYEQYFGPGTRLTVT.

The V call is TRBV18, the J call TRBJ2-5; D perhaps matches TRBD1 (6 bases). CDR3 length equals 14 residues. Looked up from germline, CDR1 is KGHSH and CDR2 is LQKENI. The V and J ends lost 4 bases and 7 bases respectively, with 16 bases between them. CDR3 amino acids: CASSLYTGTGTQYF. The CDR3 DNA sequence: TGTGCCAGCTCACTCTACACAGGGACGGGGACCCAGTACTTC.

A note on this clone: Within the sample, other DNA sequences also encode this same CDR3. The V call is TRBV20-1, the J call TRBJ2-7, with 9 bases identical to TRBD1. This CDR3 spans 11 amino acids. Germline V gene sequence: CDR1 DFQATT, CDR2 SNEGSKA (reference sequence). V dropped 6 bases and J dropped 4; count of bases not matched to a gene: 1. This chain's CDR3 is CSAGTGYEQYF. The CDR3 bases are TGCAGTGCCGGGACAGGGTACGAGCAGTACTTC.